This T cell receptor beta chain emerged from a study of cytomegalovirus exposure and HLA in healthy donors. About the research overall: Findings of an earlier analysis included roughly 110 million unique TCR beta sequences from roughly 200 million T cells.

This clone was detected a few times. PCR employed 60 Vbeta and 13 Jbeta primers. The data were produced by immunoSEQ multiplex PCR, yet TCRdb's version contains in-frame clones alone and is incomplete. The sample holds 200,000 to 250,000 clones, 70% to 80% seen once. The CDR3 has 15 amino acids. V gave up 4 bases and J gave up 4 bases, with 17 bases separating them. Germline values: CDR1 SGHNT, CDR2 YYREEE (reference sequence). Input material: PBMCs. This receptor was obtained from a woman aged 25 to 39 in good health and CMV-seronegative. The chain carries TRBV5-4 and TRBJ1-2; D is undetermined. This CDR3 reads CASSKDGGLVYGYTF. As DNA, the CDR3 is TGTGCCAGCAGCAAAGACGGAGGGCTGGTCTATGGCTACACCTTC.